A selection of T cell receptor beta chains follows, all from one sample in a study of cytomegalovirus exposure and HLA in healthy donors. Assay used: immunoSEQ multiplex PCR; TCRdb lists only in-frame clones, some missing. This sample has more than 150,000 clones, with roughly four fifths found just once. Sequenced material: PBMCs. Receptor source: a woman younger than 30 in good health and CMV-seropositive. CDR3s include the opening cysteine and the closing phenylalanine or tryptophan. The D gene is left open where the match is weak. A row's size may be missing; if present it is once, few, many or a size class.

J gene | V gene | D gene | clone size | CDR3 protein | CDR3 DNA
TRBJ2-1 | TRBV7-9 | TRBD1 | . | CSSSAGEGARYNEQFF | TGTTCCAGCAGCGCCGGAGAGGGGGCGAGGTACAATGAGCAGTTCTTC
TRBJ2-2 | TRBV7-6 | TRBD2 | . | CASSHTYRRTSGGVGAGELFF | TGTGCCAGCAGCCATACCTACAGGCGGACTAGCGGGGGGGTTGGCGCCGGGGAGCTGTTTTTT
TRBJ1-1 | TRBV6-5 | TRBD1 | once | CASSYGTGEAFF | TGTGCCAGCAGTTACGGGACAGGGGAAGCTTTCTTT
TRBJ2-2 | TRBV30 | . | . | CAWRPGTGELFF | TGTGCCTGGAGGCCAGGGACCGGGGAGCTGTTTTTT
TRBJ2-1 | TRBV7-2 | TRBD1 | once | CASGVRRGLFYEQFF | TGTGCCAGCGGGGTTAGAAGGGGGCTTTTCTATGAGCAGTTCTTC
TRBJ1-5 | TRBV2 | TRBD1 | . | CASRGQGHNQPQHF | TGTGCCAGCAGGGGACAGGGGCACAATCAGCCCCAGCATTTT
TRBJ2-7 | TRBV6-5 | TRBD1 | . | CASSGSGTGVNEQYF | TGTGCCAGCAGTGGCTCCGGGACAGGGGTAAACGAGCAGTACTTC
TRBJ2-3 | TRBV4-1 | TRBD2 | . | CASSQTQLAGGVDTQYF | TGCGCCAGCAGCCAAACCCAACTAGCGGGGGGGGTAGATACGCAGTATTTT
TRBJ2-7 | TRBV6-5 | . | . | CASSYGGTGYEQYF | TGTGCCAGCAGTTACGGGGGGACGGGCTACGAGCAGTACTTC
TRBJ1-4 | TRBV6-5 | . | . | CASGAGGANEKLFF | TGTGCCAGCGGGGCGGGGGGCGCGAATGAAAAACTGTTTTTT
TRBJ1-6 | TRBV19 | . | . | CASKQGGSPLHF | TGTGCCAGTAAACAGGGTGGATCACCCCTCCACTTT
TRBJ2-2 | TRBV2 | TRBD2 | . | CASSEIAGGLTGELFF | TGTGCCAGCAGTGAAATAGCGGGGGGGCTGACCGGGGAGCTGTTTTTT
TRBJ1-4 | TRBV5-1 | TRBD1 | . | CASSATSGGREKLFF | TGCGCCAGCAGCGCAACTTCAGGGGGCCGGGAAAAACTGTTTTTT